The T cell receptor beta chain under discussion was sequenced for a study of blood T cell repertoires in COVID-19. Across the whole study: PBMCs, B-cell-depleted T cells, or T cells provided the cDNA or gDNA that made up the material.

Trimming removed 2 bases at V and 5 bases at J, with 10 bases between. CDR1 and CDR2 from the germline V gene are LNHDA and SQIVND (reference sequence). The CDR3 is 14 amino acids. Participants were placed into cohorts based on the clinical history they reported. Either two negative PCRs, clearance, or symptom resolution qualified Cohort 3 donors as recovered. As handled by the study authors: Nucleated cell counts were estimated from reference gene primer amplification. TCRdb's table, derived via immunoSEQ multiplex PCR, lists solely in-frame clones and lacks some. The V and J calls and clone size come from that table; D and trimming were worked out from the DNA. The table includes about 280,000 clones, 85% detected once.

This receptor was taken from a woman aged 50 to 60 who had recovered from COVID-19. The V and J genes are TRBV19 and TRBJ1-5, with D perhaps TRBD1 (6 bases). The sequencing input was PBMCs or T cells enriched from blood (not recorded which). CDR3 in amino acids: CASSIYRDDQPQHF. The CDR3 coding sequence is TGTGCCAGTAGTATATACAGGGACGATCAGCCCCAGCATTTT. The complete variable domain, with remaining parts taken from reference TRBV19 and TRBJ1-5, reads DGGITQSPKYLFRKEGQNVTLSCEQNLNHDAMYWYRQDPGQGLRLIYYSQIVNDFQKGDIAEGYSVSREKKESFPLTVTSAQKNPTAFYLCASSIYRDDQPQHFGDGTRLSIL.